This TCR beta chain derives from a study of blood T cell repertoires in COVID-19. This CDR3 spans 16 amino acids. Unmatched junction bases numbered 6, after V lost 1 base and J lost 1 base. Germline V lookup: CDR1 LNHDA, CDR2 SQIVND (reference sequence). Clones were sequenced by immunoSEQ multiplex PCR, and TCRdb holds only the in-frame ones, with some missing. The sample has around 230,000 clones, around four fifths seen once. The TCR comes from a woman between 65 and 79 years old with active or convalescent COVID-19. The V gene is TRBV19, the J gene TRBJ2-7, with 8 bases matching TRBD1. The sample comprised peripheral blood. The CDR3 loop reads CASSIGQGPLSYEQYF. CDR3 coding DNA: TGTGCCAGTAGTATAGGACAGGGGCCACTATCCTACGAGCAGTACTTC.